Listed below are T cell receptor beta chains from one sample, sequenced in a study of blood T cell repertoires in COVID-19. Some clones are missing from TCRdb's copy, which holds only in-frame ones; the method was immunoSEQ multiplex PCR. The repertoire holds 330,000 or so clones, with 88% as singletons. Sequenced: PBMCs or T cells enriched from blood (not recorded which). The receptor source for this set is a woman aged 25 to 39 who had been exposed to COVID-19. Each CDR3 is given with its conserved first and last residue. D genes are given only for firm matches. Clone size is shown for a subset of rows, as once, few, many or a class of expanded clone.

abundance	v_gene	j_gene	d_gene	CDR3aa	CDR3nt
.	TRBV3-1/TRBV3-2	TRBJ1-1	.	CASSQEFMYTEAFF	TGTGCCAGCAGCCAAGAATTTATGTACACTGAAGCTTTCTTT
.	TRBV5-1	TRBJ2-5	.	CASSSRTAQETQYF	TGCGCCAGCAGCTCCCGGACAGCCCAAGAGACCCAGTACTTC
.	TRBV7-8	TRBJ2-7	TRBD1	CASSQRGTGAYEQYF	TGTGCCAGCAGCCAACGTGGGACAGGGGCTTACGAGCAGTACTTC
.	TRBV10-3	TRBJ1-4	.	CAISDRLATNEKLFF	TGTGCCATCAGTGACCGACTTGCAACTAATGAAAAACTGTTTTTT
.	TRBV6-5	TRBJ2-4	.	CASMVGNIQYF	TGTGCCAGCATGGTCGGAAACATTCAGTACTTC
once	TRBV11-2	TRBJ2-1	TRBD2	CASSLGTSGRTYNEQFF	TGTGCCAGCAGCTTAGGAACTAGCGGGAGGACATACAATGAGCAGTTCTTC
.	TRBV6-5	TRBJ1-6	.	CASSYGPSNSPLHF	TGTGCCAGCAGTTATGGGCCAAGTAATTCACCCCTCCACTTT
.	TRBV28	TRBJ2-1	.	CASSPLDRASYNEQFF	TGTGCCAGCAGTCCCCTCGACAGAGCCTCCTACAATGAGCAGTTCTTC
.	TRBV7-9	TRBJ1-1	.	CASARVDMPEAFF	TGTGCCAGCGCTAGGGTGGACATGCCTGAAGCTTTCTTT
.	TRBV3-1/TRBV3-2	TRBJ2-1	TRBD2	CASSQSSGLSYNEQFF	TGTGCCAGCAGCCAATCTAGCGGGCTGTCTTACAATGAGCAGTTCTTC
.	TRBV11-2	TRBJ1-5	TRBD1	CASSLNRGLDQPQHF	TGTGCCAGCAGCTTGAACAGGGGGCTCGATCAGCCCCAGCATTTT
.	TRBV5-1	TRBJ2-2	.	CASSLGPRQEALAGELFF	TGCGCCAGCAGCTTGGGCCCCCGACAGGAGGCCCTCGCCGGGGAGCTGTTTTTT
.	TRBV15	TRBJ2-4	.	CATSRAQTPLAKNIQYF	TGTGCCACCAGCAGAGCGCAAACACCGCTAGCCAAAAACATTCAGTACTTC
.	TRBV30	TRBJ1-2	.	CAGPGGGDGYTF	TGTGCCGGCCCGGGTGGGGGGGATGGCTACACCTTC
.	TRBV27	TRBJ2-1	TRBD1	CASSLGTGGNEQFF	TGTGCCAGCAGCCTCGGGACAGGGGGCAATGAGCAGTTCTTC
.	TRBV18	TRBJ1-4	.	CASSPREATNEKLFF	TGTGCCAGCTCACCACGAGAGGCCACTAATGAAAAACTGTTTTTT
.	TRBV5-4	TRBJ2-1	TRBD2	CASSLAGRREGQNEQFF	TGTGCCAGCAGCTTGGCGGGTCGGCGGGAGGGCCAAAATGAGCAGTTCTTC
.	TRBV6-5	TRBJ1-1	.	CASSYSPSNTEAFF	TGTGCCAGCAGTTACTCCCCTTCGAACACTGAAGCTTTCTTT
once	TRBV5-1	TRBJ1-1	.	CASSSDPGGTEAFF	TGCGCCAGCAGCTCTGATCCGGGGGGCACTGAAGCTTTCTTT
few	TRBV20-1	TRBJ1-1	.	CSASPVLTEAFF	TGCAGTGCTAGTCCAGTCCTCACTGAAGCTTTCTTT
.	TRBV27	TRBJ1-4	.	CASSTDRMREKLFF	TGTGCCAGCAGTACCGACAGGATGAGAGAAAAACTGTTTTTT
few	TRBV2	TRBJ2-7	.	CASSEVQGPYITEQYF	TGTGCCAGCAGTGAAGTTCAGGGGCCCTATATTACGGAGCAGTACTTC
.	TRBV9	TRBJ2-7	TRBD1	CASNPGQGFSEQYF	TGTGCCAGCAACCCGGGACAGGGGTTTTCCGAGCAGTACTTC
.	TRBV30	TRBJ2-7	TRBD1	CAWSQGQGANADEQYF	TGTGCCTGGAGTCAGGGACAGGGGGCTAATGCGGACGAGCAGTACTTC
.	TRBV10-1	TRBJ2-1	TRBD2	CASSESWGGSSNNEQFF	TGCGCCAGCAGTGAGTCCTGGGGGGGTAGCTCCAACAATGAGCAGTTCTTC
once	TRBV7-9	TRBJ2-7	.	CASSSRGDSYEQYF	TGTGCCAGCAGCTCCCGGGGAGACTCCTACGAGCAGTACTTC